These T cell receptor beta chains were read from a single sample in a study of spatial heterogeneity in lung cancer. TCRdb reanalysed the 5' RACE reads using MiXCR and keeps one entry per CDR3 protein. This sample has 6,500 to 10,000 distinct CDR3 sequences, with 7% found just once. The material sequenced was lung tumor tissue, taken at surgery. Receptor source: a male donor with early-stage non-small cell lung cancer. Both conserved end residues are part of each CDR3. D genes are given only for firm matches. The listing skips clone size in some rows; elsewhere it reads once, few, many or a size class.

abundance | j_gene | d_gene | v_gene | CDR3nt | CDR3aa
- | TRBJ1-2 | - | TRBV28 | TGTGCCAGCAGCCCGGGGGGGGACCACTATGGCTACACCTTC | CASSPGGDHYGYTF
many | TRBJ2-1 | - | TRBV27 | TGTGCCAGCAGTTTATACAGGGAAAATGAGCAGTTCTTC | CASSLYRENEQFF
medium-sized | TRBJ1-1 | - | TRBV6-5 | TGTGCCAGCAGGAGCCGGGGGCGGTTCACTGAAGCTTTCTTT | CASRSRGRFTEAFF
many | TRBJ2-3 | - | TRBV28 | TGTGCCAGCACGGAGAGCGCAGATACGCAGTATTTT | CASTESADTQYF
many | TRBJ1-1 | - | TRBV14 | TGTGCCAGCAGCCAAGGGAACCGTGGCGGGGCTTTCTTT | CASSQGNRGGAFF
medium-sized | TRBJ2-6 | - | TRBV6-2/TRBV6-3 | TGTGCCAGCAGTTATTCTGGGGCCAACGTCCTGACTTTC | CASSYSGANVLTF
medium-sized | TRBJ2-2 | - | TRBV19 | TGTGCCAGTAGACCCCAACGGGAGACCCGGGCCGGGGAGCTGTTTTTT | CASRPQRETRAGELFF
medium-sized | TRBJ2-1 | - | TRBV4-1 | TGCGCCAGCAGCCAAGATCAATCTATCATCGAGCAGTTCTTC | CASSQDQSIIEQFF
many | TRBJ2-1 | - | TRBV7-9 | TGTGCCAGCAGCTCCTTTTCCGTGAGGGGCTCCTACAATGAGCAGTTCTTC | CASSSFSVRGSYNEQFF
many | TRBJ2-3 | TRBD2 | TRBV5-6 | TGTGCCAGCACATCGACCTTAGCGGGAGGGTCATCAGATACGCAGTATTTT | CASTSTLAGGSSDTQYF
medium-sized | TRBJ2-2 | - | TRBV5-1 | TGCGCCAGCAGCTGGAGTCGGAACACCGGGGAGCTGTTTTTT | CASSWSRNTGELFF
many | TRBJ1-1 | - | TRBV7-9 | TGTGCCAGCAGCTTAGAATCCCAGGGCGGAGCTTTCTTT | CASSLESQGGAFF
medium-sized | TRBJ2-3 | - | TRBV20-1 | TGCAGTGCTAGAGATCTAATAGATACGCAGTATTTT | CSARDLIDTQYF
- | TRBJ1-5 | TRBD1 | TRBV18 | TGTGCCAGCTCACCACGAGGAGGGGGCGCGGGGCAGCCCCAGCATTTT | CASSPRGGGAGQPQHF
- | TRBJ1-5 | - | TRBV5-8 | TGTGCCAGCAGCGACTTATCATCGAATCAGCCCCAGCATTTT | CASSDLSSNQPQHF
few | TRBJ2-1 | - | TRBV5-1 | TGCGCCAGCAGCTCGATAGAGGATGGAGGCAATGAGCAGTTCTTC | CASSSIEDGGNEQFF
medium-sized | TRBJ2-3 | TRBD2 | TRBV7-3 | TGTGCCAGCAGCCCCCTCGGTAGCGGGGGCCCGGATACGCAGTATTTT | CASSPLGSGGPDTQYF
many | TRBJ1-1 | - | TRBV28 | TGTGCCAGCAGTTTACCGGCCGGGACCCTGAACACTGAAGCTTTCTTT | CASSLPAGTLNTEAFF
medium-sized | TRBJ2-1 | - | TRBV5-1 | TGCGCCAGCAGCTTTACAGTGGGCAATGAGCAGTTCTTC | CASSFTVGNEQFF
many | TRBJ2-5 | - | TRBV28 | TGTGCCAGCAACTGGGACCTTCGTGGGGGGACCCAGTACTTC | CASNWDLRGGTQYF
few | TRBJ2-3 | - | TRBV5-1 | TGCGCCAGCAGCTTGGACGGGAGTTCTGATACGCAGTATTTT | CASSLDGSSDTQYF
medium-sized | TRBJ2-3 | - | TRBV28 | TGTGCCAGCACCCCGGGGTTCGTGAGCACAGATACGCAGTATTTT | CASTPGFVSTDTQYF
medium-sized | TRBJ2-6 | - | TRBV6-5 | TGTGCCAGCAGTTACTCAGGGAATGGGGCCAACGTCCTGACTTTC | CASSYSGNGANVLTF
few | TRBJ2-7 | TRBD2 | TRBV9 | TGTGCCAGCAGCGTAGGGAGGGTAGCGGGAGAGCAGTACTTC | CASSVGRVAGEQYF
many | TRBJ2-2 | - | TRBV24-1 | TGTGCCACCAGTGATTTGGCAGCAAACACCGGGGAGCTGTTTTTT | CATSDLAANTGELFF
medium-sized | TRBJ1-3 | - | TRBV7-2 | TGTGCCAGCAGCCCCGTCGGGTTTGGCCTCTCTGGAAACACCATATATTTT | CASSPVGFGLSGNTIYF
medium-sized | TRBJ2-1 | - | TRBV29-1 | TGCAGCGTTCTGAAATACAATGAGCAGTTCTTC | CSVLKYNEQFF
medium-sized | TRBJ2-1 | TRBD2 | TRBV6-1 | TGTGCCAGCAGTCCGATGGAGCGGGGGGGCTCTAGGGCTGAGCAGTTCTTC | CASSPMERGGSRAEQFF
few | TRBJ1-1 | - | TRBV28 | TGTGCCAGCAGTCCCTCTGGAGCCCCGGCGAACACTGAAGCTTTCTTT | CASSPSGAPANTEAFF
medium-sized | TRBJ2-4 | - | TRBV28 | TGTGCCAGCAGACCAAGCCTCGGACGAGACGAGGGGTACTTC | CASRPSLGRDEGYF
medium-sized | TRBJ2-4 | TRBD1 | TRBV7-2 | TGTGCCAGCAGCTTAGGGGGACAGATAAACATTCAGTACTTC | CASSLGGQINIQYF
medium-sized | TRBJ1-4 | - | TRBV28 | TGTGCCAGCAGTCCTTCGGGGTCGGGGGAAAAACTGTTTTTT | CASSPSGSGEKLFF
many | TRBJ1-2 | TRBD1 | TRBV6-2/TRBV6-3 | TGTGCCAGCAGTTACTCGCCCGGCAGGACAGGGGACTATGGCTACACCTTC | CASSYSPGRTGDYGYTF
medium-sized | TRBJ2-4 | TRBD2 | TRBV20-1 | TGCAGTGCTTGGACTAGCGGGCATGGAAACATTCAGTACTTC | CSAWTSGHGNIQYF
many | TRBJ1-2 | TRBD1 | TRBV5-1 | TGCGCCAGCAGCGTCACGACAGGGGGGCATGGCTACACCTTC | CASSVTTGGHGYTF
many | TRBJ1-5 | - | TRBV2 | TGTGCCAGCAGCTGGAGCAGGGGAAGCAATCAGCCCCAGCATTTT | CASSWSRGSNQPQHF
- | TRBJ2-4 | TRBD2 | TRBV2 | TGTGCCAGCAGTGAATCGACTAGCGGGAGTGGCATTCAGTACTTC | CASSESTSGSGIQYF
many | TRBJ2-3 | - | TRBV7-3 | TGTGCCAGCAGCCTCTCAGGAGATACGCAGTATTTT | CASSLSGDTQYF
medium-sized | TRBJ2-5 | TRBD2 | TRBV7-7 | TGTGCCAGCAGCTTAGGGGCTAGCGGGAGAGGAGAGACCCAGTACTTC | CASSLGASGRGETQYF
many | TRBJ1-1 | - | TRBV20-1 | TGCAGTGCTCCTAAGACGATTGCAATGAACACTGAAGCTTTCTTT | CSAPKTIAMNTEAFF
many | TRBJ2-7 | - | TRBV5-1 | TGCGCCAGCAGCTACGCACAGGGACCCTACGAGCAGTACTTC | CASSYAQGPYEQYF
medium-sized | TRBJ1-1 | - | TRBV6-5 | TGTGCCAGCAGTCTCCAGGAGAACACTGAAGCTTTCTTT | CASSLQENTEAFF
many | TRBJ2-7 | TRBD1 | TRBV18 | TGTGCCAGCTCACCACCGGGCGGACAGGGGGCCGGCGAGCAGTACTTC | CASSPPGGQGAGEQYF
medium-sized | TRBJ1-1 | - | TRBV6-5 | TGTGCCAGCAGTTACTCGACAGGCGTCACTGAAGCTTTCTTT | CASSYSTGVTEAFF
medium-sized | TRBJ2-2 | - | TRBV19 | TGTGCCAGTAGTATGTCGTTACAATCCACCGGGGAGCTGTTTTTT | CASSMSLQSTGELFF
many | TRBJ2-3 | TRBD1 | TRBV7-3 | TGTGCCAGTGGGACAGGGGGCTCAGATACGCAGTACTTT | CASGTGGSDTQYF
medium-sized | TRBJ2-1 | TRBD2 | TRBV7-6 | TGTGCCAGCAGCCCTCGGCCTTGGGGTAGCGGGAGCATCTATGAGCAGTTCTTC | CASSPRPWGSGSIYEQFF
many | TRBJ2-4 | - | TRBV7-2 | TGTGCCAGCAGCTTTTTCGGGGAACACATTCAGTACTTC | CASSFFGEHIQYF
many | TRBJ1-1 | - | TRBV28 | TGTGCCAGCAGTTTTCTAGTCACTGAAGCTTTCTTT | CASSFLVTEAFF
medium-sized | TRBJ2-7 | - | TRBV2 | TGTGCCAGCAGTGAAGCCCGGAGGGAGTACTTC | CASSEARREYF
many | TRBJ2-1 | TRBD1 | TRBV7-3 | TGTGCCAGCAGCCCGGCACAGGGGGCCTACAATGAGCAGTTCTTC | CASSPAQGAYNEQFF
medium-sized | TRBJ2-7 | - | TRBV7-2 | TGTGCCAGCAGTCCCTTGAGGGACAAGACCTCCTACGAGCAGTACTTC | CASSPLRDKTSYEQYF
many | TRBJ1-1 | - | TRBV6-5 | TGTGCCAGCAGTTACTCCAGGGGCAGTATGAACACTGAAGCTTTCTTT | CASSYSRGSMNTEAFF
medium-sized | TRBJ1-2 | - | TRBV20-1 | TGCAGTGCTAGATCTGGCGGGGAGACAGGAGGCTACACCTTC | CSARSGGETGGYTF
medium-sized | TRBJ2-2 | - | TRBV12-3/TRBV12-4 | TGTGCCAGCAGTTTAGCCACAGGGGAGGCGAACACCGGGGAGCTGTTTTTT | CASSLATGEANTGELFF
medium-sized | TRBJ2-7 | - | TRBV29-1 | TGCAGCGTTATAAGGGACTTCTCCTACGAGCAGTACTTC | CSVIRDFSYEQYF
medium-sized | TRBJ2-7 | - | TRBV6-2/TRBV6-3 | TGTGCCAGCAGTTACAGGGGCGTCTCCTACGAGCAGTACTTC | CASSYRGVSYEQYF